These 27 T cell receptor beta chains were all obtained from the same sample, sequenced in a study of blood T cell repertoires in COVID-19. Assay: immunoSEQ multiplex PCR; the TCRdb copy retains only in-frame clones and omits some. The repertoire includes tens of thousands of clones, more than 65% of them detected once, and around 27% sits in the top ten. Sequencing was performed on peripheral blood. These receptors were collected from a human donor in a cohort sampled during active COVID-19.

V gene TRBV9 combines with J gene TRBJ2-3; D may be TRBD1 (5 bases). The ends were cut back, 4 bases at V and 9 bases at J, with 15 bases in the middle. Germline loops: CDR1 SGDLS, CDR2 YYNGEE. This CDR3 contains 13 residues. CDR3 nucleotides: TGTGCCAGCAGCTCTTCAGGGAAGGTAACGCAGTATTTT. It translates to CASSSSGKVTQYF.

This rearrangement joins TRBV9 to TRBJ2-1; D remains unclear. Trimming cost V 0 bases and J 0 bases, with 10 bases left between them. The CDR3 has 16 residues. Germline CDR1 and CDR2: SGDLS and YYNGEE. The CDR3 DNA reads TGTGCCAGCAGCGTAGGCGGCAGTAGCTCCTACAATGAGCAGTTCTTC. Protein product: CASSVGGSSSYNEQFF.

The V and J genes are TRBV14 and TRBJ2-7; the D gene is possibly TRBD2 (5 bases). The CDR3 is made up of 12 amino acids. The V gene lost 2 bases and the J gene lost 6 bases, with 8 bases spanning the gap. The germline V gene has CDR1 SGHDN and CDR2 FVKESK. CDR3 loop: CASSQPRGEQYF. The CDR3 DNA is TGTGCCAGCAGCCAACCCCGGGGCGAGCAGTACTTC. Looking up the rest from reference TRBV14 and TRBJ2-7 gives the full variable domain: EAGVTQFPSHSVIEKGQTVTLRCDPISGHDNLYWYRRVMGKEIKFLLHFVKESKQDESGMPNNRFLAERTGGTYSTLKVQPAELEDSGVYFCASSQPRGEQYFGPGTRLTVT.

CDR3 sequence: CATSRVLAGSDTQYF. The CDR3 region has the DNA TGTGCCACCAGCAGAGTACTAGCGGGGTCAGATACGCAGTATTTT. The chain uses TRBV15 and TRBJ2-3, with TRBD2 matching over 10 bases. The CDR3 is made up of 15 amino acids. Germline V gene lookup returns CDR1 LNHNV and CDR2 YYDKDF (reference sequence). With V trimmed by 1 base and J by 4 bases, 2 bases remained unmatched. Drawing the rest from reference TRBV15 and TRBJ2-3, the complete variable domain is DAMVIQNPRYQVTQFGKPVTLSCSQTLNHNVMYWYQQKSSQAPKLLFHYYDKDFNNEADTPDNFQSRRPNTSFCFLDIRSPGLGDTAMYLCATSRVLAGSDTQYFGPGTRLTVL.

The chain uses TRBV2 and TRBJ2-1; 9 bases are shared with TRBD2. The CDR3 is 14 amino acids. Germline values: CDR1 SNHLY, CDR2 FYNNEI. Losses at the gene ends were 3 bases for V and 12 bases for J; bases not matched to a gene: 9. CDR3 nucleotides: TGTGCCAGCAGTGACTGGCGGGGGGGCCTAGGGCAGTTCTTC. This encodes CASSDWRGGLGQFF.

This clone was recorded only once. The chain uses TRBV19 and TRBJ1-4, with D tentatively TRBD1 (5 bases). In germline, CDR1 is LNHDA, CDR2 SQIVND (reference sequence). There are 14 residues in the CDR3. Trimming took off 2 bases at V and 5 bases at J, with 9 bases between the two ends. The CDR3 protein is CASSIRGPNEKLFF. The CDR3 DNA is TGTGCCAGTAGTATAAGGGGCCCAAATGAAAAACTGTTTTTT.

J is TRBJ2-2 and V is TRBV6-2 or TRBV6-3, with 9 bases aligning to TRBD2. Trimming took 0 bases from V and 5 from J; bases not matched to a gene: 19. This CDR3 comprises 21 residues. Germline assignment: CDR1 MNHEY and CDR2 SVGEGT. The DNA of the CDR3 is TGTGCCAGCAGTTACTCGAGGGCCGGGCTTAGCGGGGGCCGGTATACCGGGGAGCTGTTTTTT. Encoded protein: CASSYSRAGLSGGRYTGELFF.

V usage is TRBV5-4 and J usage is TRBJ2-7; D may be TRBD2 (5 bases). The V gene's germline CDR1 is SGHNT and CDR2 YYREEE (reference sequence). V was trimmed by 2 bases and J by 1 base, leaving 10 bases between them. The CDR3 spans 14 residues. CDR3 sequence (DNA): TGTGCCAGCAGCTTTAGGACTGCTTCCTACGAGCAGTACTTC. Protein: CASSFRTASYEQYF.

This clone was seen only a few times. The CDR3 region has the DNA TGTGCCAGCAGCTTAGTCGGGGGTCCCTACGAGCAGTACTTC. Amino acids: CASSLVGGPYEQYF. V is TRBV7-2 and J is TRBJ2-7; a possible D gene is TRBD2 (6 bases). CDR1 is SGHTA, CDR2 FQGNSA, per germline. The CDR3 totals 14 residues. Trimming took 1 base from V and 2 from J, leaving 9 bases between them.

This rearrangement joins TRBV11-3 to TRBJ1-3; 8 bases are shared with TRBD1. V lost 5 bases to trimming and J lost 4 bases; unmatched junction nucleotides: 7. CDR1 and CDR2 (germline): SGHNT, YENEEA. The CDR3 has 15 amino acids. The CDR3 spells CASSLRSGGGNTIYF. The CDR3 region has the DNA TGTGCCAGCAGCCTACGATCAGGGGGCGGAAACACCATATATTTT.

The chain uses TRBV6-1 and TRBJ1-5; TRBD1 matches at 7 bases. Losses at the gene ends were 2 bases for V and 4 bases for J; bases not matched to a gene: 2. This CDR3 is 14 amino acids long. Looked up from germline, CDR1 is MNHNS and CDR2 is SASEGT. Here the CDR3 reads CASSERGRNQPQHF. CDR3 DNA sequence: TGTGCCAGCAGTGAAAGGGGGCGAAATCAGCCCCAGCATTTT.

The J gene is TRBJ2-3, the V gene TRBV5-1, with D maybe TRBD2 (5 bases). The V end was cut by 4 bases, the J end by 2 bases, with 20 bases between. The CDR3 spans 17 residues. Germline V gene data show CDR1 as SGHRS and CDR2 as YFSETQ. DNA for the CDR3: TGCGCCAGCAGCCAGGACTTTCCCCAAAACCCCACAGATACGCAGTATTTT. Translated: CASSQDFPQNPTDTQYF.

The chain has TRBV5-1 and TRBJ2-2, with TRBD1 matching over 9 bases. Germline lookup yields CDR1 SGHRS and CDR2 YFSETQ. The CDR3 length is 19 residues. Trimming removed 0 bases from V and 5 bases from J; junction bases left unmatched: 14. CDR3 bases: TGCGCCAGCAGCTTGGGTCTCTTGTTGGGACAGGGATATACCGGGGAGCTGTTTTTT. Translating it yields CASSLGLLLGQGYTGELFF. Supplemented by reference TRBV5-1 and TRBJ2-2, the full variable domain reads KAGVTQTPRYLIKTRGQQVTLSCSPISGHRSVSWYQQTPGQGLQFLFEYFSETQRNKGNFPGRFSGRQFSNSRSEMNVSTLELGDSALYLCASSLGLLLGQGYTGELFFGEGSRLTVL.

The chain carries TRBV5-4 and TRBJ2-5, with 8 bases lining up with TRBD1. Germline trimming cut 4 bases from V and 5 bases from J; bases unmatched to any gene: 4. CDR1 SGHNT and CDR2 YYREEE come from the germline V gene (reference sequence). CDR3 length equals 13 residues. The CDR3 DNA is TGTGCCAGCAGCCGACAGGGGTCGGAGACCCAGTACTTC. As protein: CASSRQGSETQYF.

This chain links TRBV29-1 with TRBJ1-1; the D is unclear. CDR3 size: 11 residues. The germline V gene encodes CDR1 SQVTM and CDR2 ANQGSEA. The V gene lost 4 bases and the J gene lost 6 bases, with 9 bases spanning the gap. The CDR3 spells CSVVQNPEAFF. The CDR3 region has the DNA TGCAGCGTTGTCCAAAATCCTGAAGCTTTCTTT.

The rearrangement links TRBV28 to TRBJ1-6; D is undetermined. Germline lookup yields CDR1 MDHEN and CDR2 SYDVKM. V was pared by 2 bases and J by 14 bases, with 13 bases between. The CDR3 has 13 amino acids. The CDR3 reads CASSLPLIAALHF. The CDR3 DNA reads as TGTGCCAGCAGTTTACCCCTAATTGCGGCCCTCCACTTT.

The V call is TRBV5-4, the J call TRBJ1-5, with 8 bases matching TRBD1. Per germline, CDR1 SGHNT and CDR2 YYREEE (reference sequence). CDR3 length: 16 amino acids. After removal of 9 bases from V and 3 bases from J, the junction contained 14 bases not matched to a gene. The CDR3 region is CATLAPGTGVNQPQHF. The DNA of the CDR3 is TGTGCCACCCTCGCCCCCGGGACAGGTGTCAATCAGCCCCAGCATTTT.

As DNA, the CDR3 is TGTGCCAGCAGCCAAGACCCAGGGGGCCGAAATGAAAAACTGTTTTTT. Its translation is CASSQDPGGRNEKLFF. The chain joins TRBV3-1 (or the pseudogene TRBV3-2) to TRBJ1-4; 8 bases match TRBD1. Germline V gives CDR1 LGHDT, CDR2 YNNKEL (reference sequence). V trimming: 0 bases; J trimming: 5 bases; junction bases outside the gene matches: 5. This CDR3 is built from 16 residues.

This clone was detected ten times or more. The chain recombines TRBV29-1 with TRBJ2-7, with D possibly being TRBD2 (6 bases). This CDR3 contains 15 residues. The germline V gene encodes CDR1 SQVTM and CDR2 ANQGSEA. V was pared by 0 bases and J by 2 bases, with 14 bases between. CDR3: CSVEDPRGFAYEQYF. The CDR3, as DNA: TGCAGCGTTGAAGATCCTCGGGGGTTCGCCTACGAGCAGTACTTC.

This clone was seen more than once but under ten times. The rearrangement uses TRBV3-1 (or the pseudogene TRBV3-2) and TRBJ1-6; TRBD1 might be the D (5 bases). The CDR3 length is 15 residues. Per germline, CDR1 LGHDT and CDR2 YNNKEL (reference sequence). The V and J ends lost 1 base and 11 bases respectively, with 15 bases between them. The CDR3 DNA reads TGTGCCAGCAGCCAAGGGGAGAGGGGCGGGACACCCCTCCACTTT. Protein sequence: CASSQGERGGTPLHF.

The rearrangement links TRBV21-1 to TRBJ1-5; the table's D call, TRBD1, has no DNA check behind it. TRBV21-1 has pseudogene status. The CDR3 spans 12 residues. CDR3 nucleotides: TGTGCCAGCACCCCCAAACACCAGCCCCAGCATTTT. Translating it yields CASTPKHQPQHF.

The genes are TRBV7-2 and TRBJ2-7; TRBD2 aligns across 9 bases. There are 16 residues in the CDR3. Unmatched junction bases numbered 9, after V lost 1 base and J lost 5 bases. Germline V gene lookup returns CDR1 SGHTA and CDR2 FQGNSA. CDR3 sequence (DNA): TGTGCCAGCAGCTTAGGATTGTTGACTAGCGGCCACGAGCAGTACTTC. Amino acid sequence: CASSLGLLTSGHEQYF.

The V call is TRBV7-3, the J call TRBJ2-1; a possible D gene is TRBD1 (6 bases). V lost 1 base and J lost 4, with 11 bases in between. The CDR3 spans 15 residues. Germline V lookup: CDR1 SGHTA, CDR2 FQGTGA. CDR3 amino acids: CASSLNGQPYNEQFF. The CDR3 nucleotides are TGTGCCAGCAGCTTAAACGGACAGCCATACAATGAGCAGTTCTTC. Full variable domain (rest looked up from reference TRBV7-3 and TRBJ2-1): GAGVSQTPSNKVTEKGKYVELRCDPISGHTALYWYRQSLGQGPEFLIYFQGTGAADDSGLPNDRFFAVRPEGSVSTLKIQRTERGDSAVYLCASSLNGQPYNEQFFGPGTRLTVL.

This clone was seen just once. This chain joins TRBV9 and TRBJ2-3, with TRBD2 as a possible D gene (5 bases). Germline CDR1 is SGDLS and CDR2 is YYNGEE. This CDR3 spans 16 amino acids. With 4 bases removed from V and 6 bases from J, the gap between germline ends came to 21 bases. CDR3 DNA: TGTGCCAGCAGCCATGGAGCGGAGCGTATCATTGATACGCAGTATTTT. This translates into CASSHGAERIIDTQYF. The variable domain in full, with the rest retrieved from reference TRBV9 and TRBJ2-3, is DSGVTQTPKHLITATGQRVTLRCSPRSGDLSVYWYQQSLDQGLQFLIQYYNGEERAKGNILERFSAQQFPDLHSELNLSSLELGDSALYFCASSHGAERIIDTQYFGPGTRLTVL.

V usage is TRBV5-1 and J usage is TRBJ2-3; D is possibly TRBD1 (6 bases). CDR3 length: 18 residues. Germline lookup yields CDR1 SGHRS and CDR2 YFSETQ. V lost 4 bases, J lost 0 bases, and 21 bases lay in between. CDR3 in DNA: TGCGCCAGCAGCCCTGGCGTGGGGGCCTCCTATAGCACAGATACGCAGTATTTT. Translated: CASSPGVGASYSTDTQYF.

V and J are TRBV24-1 and TRBJ2-6; 7 bases line up with TRBD1. The CDR3 runs 16 residues. V shed 7 bases, J shed 0 bases, and the junction held 5 bases outside the gene matches. Germline CDR1 reads KGHDR; CDR2 reads SFDVKD. CDR3 nucleotide sequence: TGTGCCACCAGCGACAGGGTGAGCTCTGGGGCCAACGTCCTGACTTTC. This gives the protein CATSDRVSSGANVLTF.

Only one count was recorded for this clone. J is TRBJ2-1 and V is TRBV4-1; TRBD2 is a possible D gene (7 bases). This CDR3 spans 15 amino acids. Germline V gives CDR1 MGHRA, CDR2 YSYEKL. V was pared by 6 bases and J by 6 bases, with 18 bases between. The CDR3, as DNA: TGCGCCAGCAGGCCCGAACCGGGGGGCCTCAATGAGCAGTTCTTC. This sequence encodes CASRPEPGGLNEQFF.